The next 29 T cell receptor beta chains were all read from a single sample in a study of blood T cell repertoires in COVID-19. This table comes from immunoSEQ multiplex PCR, and its TCRdb copy is limited to in-frame clones, with some not included. Of about 380,000 clones listed, around 89% were seen once; the top ten hold 5% to 8.5%. What was sequenced was peripheral blood. Receptors originate from a man between 18 and 29 years old with active or convalescent COVID-19.

Written as DNA, the CDR3 is TGTGCCAGCAGCCTGGAGGGAAGCTACGAGCAGTACTTC. Translation gives CASSLEGSYEQYF. The V call is TRBV13, the J call TRBJ2-7, with D possibly being TRBD2 (6 bases). The CDR3 is made up of 13 amino acids. The V gene lost 5 bases and the J gene lost 3 bases, with 11 bases spanning the gap. Germline values: CDR1 PRHDT, CDR2 FYEKMQ (reference sequence).

The genes are TRBV7-2 and TRBJ1-1; D call uncertain. V lost 2 bases, J lost 0 bases, and 7 bases lay in between. The CDR3 has 14 amino acids. The germline CDR1 and CDR2 sequences are SGHTA and FQGNSA. The CDR3 protein is CASSLLSVNTEAFF. Here the CDR3 DNA reads TGTGCCAGCAGCTTATTGTCTGTGAACACTGAAGCTTTCTTT. Together with reference TRBV7-2 and TRBJ1-1, the CDR3 gives the full variable domain: GAGVSQSPSNKVTEKGKDVELRCDPISGHTALYWYRQSLGQGLEFLIYFQGNSAPDKSGLPSDRFSAERTGGSVSTLTIQRTQQEDSAVYLCASSLLSVNTEAFFGQGTRLTVV.

The rearrangement links TRBV4-2 to TRBJ1-1; TRBD1 agrees at 7 bases. CDR3 length: 15 residues. The V and J ends lost 4 bases and 2 bases, in that order; junction bases with no gene match: 7. Germline assignment: CDR1 LGHNA and CDR2 YNFKEQ. The CDR3 spells CASSPRDRANTEAFF. DNA for the CDR3: TGTGCCAGCAGCCCGCGGGACAGAGCAAACACTGAAGCTTTCTTT.

This chain uses TRBV25-1 with TRBJ2-1; TRBD1 agrees at 8 bases. J lost 6 bases, V lost 3 bases, and 7 bases had no gene match. From germline, CDR1 is MGHDK and CDR2 SYGVNS. CDR3 length: 15 amino acids. The CDR3 is CASSEDRVSANEQFF. The CDR3 nucleotides are TGTGCCAGCAGTGAGGACAGGGTATCGGCCAATGAGCAGTTCTTC.

V is TRBV3-1 (or the pseudogene TRBV3-2) and J is TRBJ1-5, with D possibly TRBD1 on 5 matching bases. CDR3 length: 15 residues. The V end was cut by 1 base, the J end by 7 bases, with 14 bases between. Per the germline V gene, CDR1 is LGHDT and CDR2 is YNNKEL (reference sequence). The CDR3 DNA reads TGTGCCAGCAGCCAAGGCGGGGGGAGGAGACAGCCCCAGCATTTT. Translation: CASSQGGGRRQPQHF.

The rearrangement uses TRBV3-1 (or the pseudogene TRBV3-2) and TRBJ1-5; D remains ambiguous. Between the trimmed V and J ends, which lost 1 base and 3 bases, there was a span of 10 bases. Germline CDR1 reads LGHDT; CDR2 reads YNNKEL (reference sequence). The CDR3 sequence is 15 residues long. The CDR3 region has the DNA TGTGCCAGCAGCCAAGGTCTCGCCTACAATCAGCCCCAGCATTTT. Translated: CASSQGLAYNQPQHF.

The chain recombines TRBV9 with TRBJ1-1; no definite D call. Germline CDR1 is SGDLS and CDR2 is YYNGEE. The V end was cut by 3 bases, the J end by 3 bases, with 9 bases between. CDR3 length equals 13 residues. The CDR3 is CASSARYYTEAFF. The CDR3 DNA reads as TGTGCCAGCAGCGCCAGATATTACACTGAAGCTTTCTTT.

The V gene is TRBV15, the J gene TRBJ2-7, with D maybe TRBD1 (6 bases). Germline V gene lookup returns CDR1 LNHNV and CDR2 YYDKDF (reference sequence). Trimming cost V 0 bases and J 2 bases, with 11 bases left between them. The CDR3 length is 15 residues. DNA for the CDR3: TGTGCCACCAGCAGAGAACAGGGAGCGACCTACGAGCAGTACTTC. This gives the protein CATSREQGATYEQYF.

The chain employs TRBV6-4 and TRBJ1-6; a possible D gene is TRBD1 (5 bases). Trimming took 3 bases from V and 1 from J, leaving 10 bases between them. There are 16 residues in the CDR3. Germline V gene sequence: CDR1 MRHNA, CDR2 SNTAGT. CDR3 coding DNA: TGTGCCAGCAGTGAATTTGGGGGGTCCTATAATTCACCCCTCCACTTT. This sequence encodes CASSEFGGSYNSPLHF.

V and J are TRBV27 and TRBJ2-1, with TRBD2 matching 7 bases. The germline CDR1 and CDR2 sequences are MNHEY and SMNVEV (reference sequence). V shed 0 bases, J shed 15 bases, and the junction held 5 bases outside the gene matches. There are 12 residues in the CDR3. The chain's CDR3 is CASSLSGGHLFF. As DNA, the CDR3 is TGTGCCAGCAGTTTATCGGGAGGGCATCTGTTCTTC.

The table lists this clone with a few counts. V is TRBV6-2 or TRBV6-3 and J is TRBJ2-1; 8 bases are shared with TRBD2. The CDR3 contains 15 residues. Trimming cost V 0 bases and J 4 bases; bases outside gene matches: 2. CDR1 is MNHEY and CDR2 is SVGEGT in the germline V gene. CDR3 nucleotide sequence: TGTGCCAGCAGTTACTCGGCTAGCGGGTACAATGAGCAGTTCTTC. Protein: CASSYSASGYNEQFF.

This chain uses TRBV19 with TRBJ2-1; TRBD2 matches 7 bases. The CDR3 extends over 15 amino acids. Germline assignment: CDR1 LNHDA and CDR2 SQIVND (reference sequence). With V trimmed by 8 bases and J by 4 bases, 11 bases remained unmatched. CDR3 bases: TGTGCCAGTTTCCCATCTAGCGGCCTATACAATGAGCAGTTCTTC. Its translation is CASFPSSGLYNEQFF.

This clone was seen just once. This chain connects TRBV19 to TRBJ1-2; D is perhaps TRBD1 (5 bases). The CDR3 runs 14 residues. Trimming cost V 4 bases and J 7 bases, with 16 bases left between them. Germline values: CDR1 LNHDA, CDR2 SQIVND (reference sequence). In DNA, the CDR3 is TGTGCCAGTAGTAACGGCGACCGGGGGGTTGGCTACACCTTC. This gives the protein CASSNGDRGVGYTF. Based on the CDR3 plus reference TRBV19 and TRBJ1-2, the full variable domain is DGGITQSPKYLFRKEGQNVTLSCEQNLNHDAMYWYRQDPGQGLRLIYYSQIVNDFQKGDIAEGYSVSREKKESFPLTVTSAQKNPTAFYLCASSNGDRGVGYTFGSGTRLTVV.

V gene TRBV15 combines with J gene TRBJ2-7; 10 positions agree with TRBD1. After removal of 3 bases from V and 4 bases from J, the junction contained 6 bases not matched to a gene. The CDR3 spans 15 residues. Per germline, CDR1 LNHNV and CDR2 YYDKDF (reference sequence). Written as DNA, the CDR3 is TGTGCCACCAGCAGGCCGGGACAGGGGTCGTACGAGCAGTACTTC. Translated: CATSRPGQGSYEQYF.

The chain employs TRBV29-1 and TRBJ1-1; a weak D match, TRBD1 (5 bases). Trimming pared 7 bases from V and 4 bases from J, leaving 13 bases between. Looked up from germline, CDR1 is SQVTM and CDR2 is ANQGSEA. CDR3 length: 12 amino acids. CDR3 nucleotide sequence: TGCAGCGCAGACAGTTATAGCACTGAAGCTTTCTTT. Protein sequence: CSADSYSTEAFF.

This chain links TRBV19 with TRBJ2-1; 13 bases fit TRBD2. The germline gives CDR1 LNHDA, CDR2 SQIVND (reference sequence). CDR3 length: 19 residues. V lost 4 bases to trimming and J lost 2 bases; unmatched junction nucleotides: 11. The CDR3 loop is CASSSGLAGDKTAYNEQFF. The CDR3 nucleotides read TGTGCCAGTAGTAGCGGACTAGCGGGAGACAAAACAGCCTACAATGAGCAGTTCTTC.

The rearrangement joins TRBV19 to TRBJ2-4; TRBD2 might be the D (5 bases). Germline loops: CDR1 LNHDA, CDR2 SQIVND (reference sequence). The CDR3 is made up of 13 amino acids. V lost 6 bases and J lost 3, with 9 bases in between. CDR3 region: CASRPDFKNIQYF. The CDR3 DNA reads as TGTGCCAGTAGACCGGACTTCAAAAACATTCAGTACTTC.

The count of this clone is one. This chain uses TRBV7-2 with TRBJ1-1, with D hard to call. Germline V CDR1 and CDR2: SGHTA, FQGNSA. The CDR3 sequence is 14 residues long. V shed 2 bases and J shed 2 bases, with 9 bases lying between them. CDR3 DNA sequence: TGTGCCAGCAGCTTATTGAGGAGTAACACTGAAGCTTTCTTT. As protein: CASSLLRSNTEAFF.

About this clone itself: Its ends do not fully match the called genes, so a read error is possible. This rearrangement joins TRBV15 to TRBJ2-6; D is perhaps TRBD1 (5 bases). CDR1 is LNHNV, CDR2 YYDKDF, per germline (reference sequence). This CDR3 is built from 17 residues. The CDR3 region is CATSREGLGFGANVLTF. CDR3 coding DNA: TGTGCCACCAGCAGAGAGGGGTTGGGGTTTGGGGCCAACGTGCTGACTTTC.

On this clone: At one end, the junction sequence differs from germline, possibly due to a read error. The CDR3 bases are TGTGCCAGCAGCTTGGGAAGGCGACACTCTGGGGCCAACGTGCTGACTTTC. This codes for CASSLGRRHSGANVLTF. This chain connects TRBV5-6 to TRBJ2-6; D is perhaps TRBD1 (5 bases). This CDR3 is 17 amino acids long. From germline, CDR1 is SGHDT and CDR2 YYEEEE.

The chain links TRBV3-1 (or the pseudogene TRBV3-2) to TRBJ1-2; D possibly corresponds to TRBD1 (6 bases). The CDR3 totals 15 residues. Germline V gene sequence: CDR1 LGHDT, CDR2 YNNKEL (reference sequence). Trimming took 4 bases from V and 3 from J, leaving 15 bases between them. The DNA for the CDR3 is TGTGCCAGCAGCCCACAGGGACGGAACTACTATGGCTACACCTTC. Residues: CASSPQGRNYYGYTF.

The CDR3 bases are TGTGCCAGCAGTATCTCAAGCGGATTCTACGAGCAGTACTTC. Translating it yields CASSISSGFYEQYF. J is TRBJ2-7 and V is TRBV6-2 or TRBV6-3; a weak D match, TRBD2 (5 bases). The CDR3 has 14 residues. CDR1 and CDR2 (germline): MNHEY, SVGEGT. Trimming shortened V by 5 bases and J by 3 bases, and 14 bases separated the two germline ends.

For this clone: The sample has other DNA sequences that encode this CDR3 too. The chain uses TRBV7-2 and TRBJ1-6; tentatively, D is TRBD1 (5 bases). CDR1 is SGHTA, CDR2 FQGNSA, per germline. Trimming stripped 5 bases from V and 9 bases from J, with 8 bases between. CDR3 length equals 12 residues. CDR3 nucleotide sequence: TGTGCCAGCAGCCTTAGGGGTTCACCCCTCCACTTT. This encodes CASSLRGSPLHF.

This chain joins TRBV9 and TRBJ1-3, with a tentative D call TRBD1 (5 bases). This CDR3 contains 15 residues. Trimming cost V 4 bases and J 0 bases, with 11 bases left between them. From germline, CDR1 is SGDLS and CDR2 YYNGEE. The CDR3: CASSSDRPSGNTIYF. The CDR3 nucleotides are TGTGCCAGCAGCTCCGACAGACCCTCTGGAAACACCATATATTTT.

This clone was observed a single time. The V gene is TRBV14, the J gene TRBJ2-3; possible D gene TRBD2, 6 bases. V was clipped by 3 bases and J by 8 bases, with 12 bases between them. CDR3 length: 13 residues. Germline assignment: CDR1 SGHDN and CDR2 FVKESK. DNA for the CDR3: TGTGCCAGCAGCCAGGGAGGACCTCCTACGCAGTATTTT. Amino acid sequence: CASSQGGPPTQYF.

The rearrangement uses TRBV19 and TRBJ1-5; 12 positions agree with TRBD1. The CDR3 spans 16 residues. V lost 3 bases to trimming and J lost 4 bases; unmatched junction nucleotides: 4. The V gene's germline CDR1 is LNHDA and CDR2 SQIVND (reference sequence). As DNA, the CDR3 is TGTGCCAGTAGTATTCGGGACAGGGGGCTTAATCAGCCCCAGCATTTT. Translation: CASSIRDRGLNQPQHF.

The chain uses TRBV19 and TRBJ1-2; D might be TRBD1 (6 bases). CDR1 and CDR2 from the germline V gene are LNHDA and SQIVND (reference sequence). CDR3 length: 15 amino acids. V lost 1 base to trimming and J lost 7 bases, with 16 bases between them. The CDR3 sequence: CASSIGGRGRSGYTF. CDR3 nucleotide sequence: TGTGCCAGTAGTATAGGTGGCAGGGGTCGATCTGGCTACACCTTC.

This clone showed up just a few times. The chain has TRBV6-4 and TRBJ2-2, with a weak D call TRBD2 (6 bases). The CDR3 spans 16 residues. The germline gives CDR1 MRHNA, CDR2 SNTAGT. V lost 4 bases and J lost 4, with 16 bases in between. CDR3 nucleotide sequence: TGTGCCAGCAGTGCCGACGGGAGCCAATCCACCGGGGAGCTGTTTTTT. It codes for CASSADGSQSTGELFF.

The chain has TRBV2 and TRBJ1-5, with 8 positions matching TRBD1. With 3 bases clipped from V and 0 bases from J, the junction kept 4 bases outside the gene matches. The CDR3 covers 16 residues. Looked up from germline, CDR1 is SNHLY and CDR2 is FYNNEI. CDR3 sequence (DNA): TGTGCCAGCAGTGACAGGGGGCGTTATAGCAATCAGCCCCAGCATTTT. It translates to CASSDRGRYSNQPQHF.